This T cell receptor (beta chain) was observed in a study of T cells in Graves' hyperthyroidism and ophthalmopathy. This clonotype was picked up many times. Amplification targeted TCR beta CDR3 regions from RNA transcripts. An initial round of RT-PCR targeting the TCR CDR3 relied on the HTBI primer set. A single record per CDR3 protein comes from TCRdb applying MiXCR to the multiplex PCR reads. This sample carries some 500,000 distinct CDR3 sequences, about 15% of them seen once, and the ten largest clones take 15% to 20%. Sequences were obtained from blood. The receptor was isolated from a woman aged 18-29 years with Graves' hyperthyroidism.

CDR3 sequence: CASSLETGAQYF. The CDR3 DNA follows: TGTGCCAGCAGCTTAGAGACGGGGGCGCAGTACTTC. This chain joins TRBV11-3 and TRBJ2-7; D is tentatively TRBD1 or TRBD2 (6 bases each). The length of the CDR3 is 12 residues. Between the trimmed V and J ends, which lost 0 bases and 9 bases, there was a span of 9 bases. Germline V gives CDR1 SGHNT, CDR2 YENEEA.